One and the same sample provided the 25 T cell receptor beta chains below, sequenced in a study of blood T cell repertoires in COVID-19. Produced via immunoSEQ multiplex PCR; TCRdb's table is partial and in-frame only. This sample has about 60,000 clones, with approximately 80% found just once. The specimen was PBMCs or T cells enriched from blood (not recorded which). The receptors here all came from a woman aged 40 to 55 with acute COVID-19.

Only a few counts were recorded for this clone. This chain links TRBV15 with TRBJ2-7, with TRBD2 identical over 9 bases. The CDR3 is 16 amino acids. Trimming at V came to 1 base and at J to 0 bases, leaving 4 bases not matched to a gene. The V gene's germline CDR1 is LNHNV and CDR2 YYDKDF (reference sequence). CDR3 coding DNA: TGTGCCACCAGCAGAGGGGGGACTAGCAGCTCCTACGAGCAGTACTTC. It translates to CATSRGGTSSSYEQYF.

This chain connects TRBV5-1 to TRBJ2-1, with 12 bases identical to TRBD1. V lost 5 bases, J lost 6 bases, and 9 bases stayed unmatched. The CDR3 consists of 16 residues. Germline assignment: CDR1 SGHRS and CDR2 YFSETQ. In DNA form, the CDR3 reads TGCGCCAGCAGTTCGTCCGGGACAGGGGGCTTCAATGAGCAGTTCTTC. As protein: CASSSSGTGGFNEQFF.

This clone was seen only once. The CDR3 DNA reads as TGTGCCATCAGTGGAAGGCGAGGGGGACAGTTGAAGAATTCACCCCTCCACTTT. The encoded protein is CAISGRRGGQLKNSPLHF. The chain recombines TRBV10-3 with TRBJ1-6, with TRBD1 identical over 7 bases. The germline gives CDR1 ENHRY, CDR2 SYGVKD. Unmatched junction bases numbered 16, after V lost 4 bases and J lost 7 bases. The CDR3 contains 18 residues.

The genes are TRBV9 and TRBJ1-2, with D tentatively TRBD1 (6 bases). Trimming shortened V by 0 bases and J by 5 bases, and 14 bases separated the two germline ends. The CDR3 consists of 15 residues. Germline-derived CDR1 and CDR2 are SGDLS and YYNGEE. The CDR3 loop reads CASSVEVSGVYGYTF. The CDR3 region has the DNA TGTGCCAGCAGCGTAGAGGTGTCAGGGGTGTATGGCTACACCTTC.

The CDR3: CASSQDSRYSYEQYF. The DNA for the CDR3 is TGTGCCAGCAGCCAAGATAGCCGGTACTCCTACGAGCAGTACTTC. The chain links TRBV14 to TRBJ2-7, with no clear D. Germline-derived CDR1 and CDR2 are SGHDN and FVKESK. The CDR3 consists of 15 residues. V was cut by 0 bases and J by 0 bases, with 9 bases left in between.

A few counts support this clone. The rearrangement links TRBV11-3 to TRBJ2-2; a possible D gene is TRBD1 (5 bases). This CDR3 has 16 amino acids. V was shortened by 2 bases and J by 2 bases, with 12 bases between the two germline ends. From germline, CDR1 is SGHNT and CDR2 YENEEA. In nucleotides, the CDR3 is TGTGCCAGCAGCTTAATCTCGGACACCAACACCGGGGAGCTGTTTTTT. This gives the protein CASSLISDTNTGELFF.

This clone was seen more than once but under ten times. The V and J genes are TRBV5-5 and TRBJ2-1; 8 bases line up with TRBD1. V lost 2 bases to trimming and J lost 6 bases; unmatched junction nucleotides: 7. In germline, CDR1 is SGHKS, CDR2 YYEKEE (reference sequence). CDR3 length: 15 residues. The CDR3, as DNA: TGTGCCAGCAGCTTTCTAAGGACAGGGATCAATGAGCAGTTCTTC. Amino acid sequence: CASSFLRTGINEQFF.

The chain is built from TRBV6-4 and TRBJ1-2; D remains ambiguous. Germline CDR1 reads MRHNA; CDR2 reads SNTAGT. CDR3 size: 17 residues. The V end lost 2 bases, the J end lost 3 bases, and 19 bases lay between the germline ends. CDR3 sequence: CASSDPKGRPFYYGYTF. For the CDR3, the DNA is TGTGCCAGCAGTGACCCCAAAGGGAGGCCTTTTTACTATGGCTACACCTTC.

The chain carries TRBV5-6 and TRBJ2-7; 7 nucleotides line up with TRBD2. J lost 7 bases, V lost 3 bases, and 7 bases had no gene match. Germline CDR1 SGHDT, CDR2 YYEEEE. The CDR3 extends over 13 amino acids. Here the CDR3 reads CASSSVKGGEQYF. The CDR3 nucleotides are TGTGCCAGCAGCTCCGTGAAGGGAGGGGAGCAGTACTTC.

This clone was seen more than once but under ten times. V is TRBV5-4 and J is TRBJ2-1; the D is unclear. Trimming removed 0 bases from V and 1 base from J, with 8 bases in between. From germline, CDR1 is SGHNT and CDR2 YYREEE (reference sequence). The CDR3 is 15 residues long. The CDR3 protein is CASSLASRSYNEQFF. In DNA form, the CDR3 reads TGTGCCAGCAGCTTGGCCTCCCGTTCCTACAATGAGCAGTTCTTC.

The chain uses TRBV5-1 and TRBJ2-1; 8 bases are shared with TRBD2. This CDR3 comprises 16 residues. Germline CDR1 and CDR2: SGHRS and YFSETQ. Trimming cost V 2 bases and J 6 bases; bases outside gene matches: 10. The CDR3 region has the DNA TGCGCCAGCAGCTTTCGGGAGGGAGAACGAGGCAATGAGCAGTTCTTC. Its translation: CASSFREGERGNEQFF.

The V and J genes are TRBV4-1 and TRBJ1-1; D is possibly TRBD1 (5 bases). The CDR3 is 14 amino acids. The germline gives CDR1 MGHRA, CDR2 YSYEKL. Trimming stripped 1 base from V and 3 bases from J, with 9 bases between. The DNA of the CDR3 is TGCGCCAGCAGCCAAGCCGCCAGGGACACTGAAGCTTTCTTT. Amino acids: CASSQAARDTEAFF.

This clone is a singleton in its sample. The rearrangement links TRBV10-3 to TRBJ1-5; D is uncertain. Germline assignment: CDR1 ENHRY and CDR2 SYGVKD. The CDR3 is 13 amino acids. V was pared by 4 bases and J by 2 bases, with 6 bases between. The DNA of the CDR3 is TGTGCCATCAGTGGTCCGGGCAATCAGCCCCAGCATTTT. It translates to CAISGPGNQPQHF.

This chain connects TRBV19 to TRBJ1-1; D perhaps matches TRBD1 (5 bases). V was clipped by 9 bases and J by 0 bases, with 17 bases between them. This CDR3 spans 15 amino acids. Germline CDR1 and CDR2: LNHDA and SQIVND (reference sequence). The CDR3, as DNA: TGTGCCAGCCAGGAGGGGATTGAAATGAACACTGAAGCTTTCTTT. As protein: CASQEGIEMNTEAFF. The variable domain in full, completed from reference TRBV19 and TRBJ1-1, reads DGGITQSPKYLFRKEGQNVTLSCEQNLNHDAMYWYRQDPGQGLRLIYYSQIVNDFQKGDIAEGYSVSREKKESFPLTVTSAQKNPTAFYLCASQEGIEMNTEAFFGQGTRLTVV.

This clone was seen a handful of times. The V gene is TRBV4-1, the J gene TRBJ2-1; D possibly corresponds to TRBD1 (5 bases). The germline V gene has CDR1 MGHRA and CDR2 YSYEKL. Trimming took off 1 base at V and 3 bases at J, with 10 bases between the two ends. The CDR3 runs 15 residues. The CDR3 here is CASSQVGVSYNEQFF. In DNA form, the CDR3 reads TGCGCCAGCAGCCAAGTAGGGGTTAGCTACAATGAGCAGTTCTTC.

The rearrangement links TRBV5-1 to TRBJ2-5; 8 bases agree with TRBD2. Germline CDR1 is SGHRS and CDR2 is YFSETQ. This CDR3 has 15 amino acids. V gave up 3 bases and J gave up 3 bases; unmatched junction bases: 7. The CDR3 DNA follows: TGCGCCAGCAGCTACCAAGGACTAGCTGAAGAGACCCAGTACTTC. As protein: CASSYQGLAEETQYF.

The rearrangement uses TRBV27 and TRBJ2-5; weak D call: TRBD1 (5 bases). This CDR3 has 15 amino acids. CDR1 and CDR2 (germline): MNHEY, SMNVEV (reference sequence). Trimming removed 5 bases at V and 4 bases at J, with 17 bases between. The CDR3, as DNA: TGTGCCAGCAGTCCTACTCAGGGAAATGGAGAGACCCAGTACTTC. Amino acids: CASSPTQGNGETQYF.

A few counts support this clone. The rearrangement links TRBV7-9 to TRBJ2-6; 7 positions agree with TRBD1. The CDR3 runs 15 residues. CDR1 is SEHNR and CDR2 is FQNEAQ in the germline V gene (reference sequence). With 4 bases clipped from V and 3 bases from J, the junction kept 3 bases outside the gene matches. CDR3 in DNA: TGTGCCAGCAGCTCAACAGGGGTTGGGGCCAACGTCCTGACTTTC. The encoded protein is CASSSTGVGANVLTF.

V and J are TRBV7-6 and TRBJ2-5, with D perhaps TRBD2 (6 bases). This CDR3 has 14 amino acids. V was trimmed by 5 bases and J by 2 bases, leaving 12 bases between them. The germline gives CDR1 SGHVS, CDR2 FNYEAQ. CDR3 coding DNA: TGTGCCAGCAGCCTTCTAGCGCTTCAAGAGACCCAGTACTTC. As protein: CASSLLALQETQYF.

The genes are TRBV5-8 and TRBJ2-7; 9 nucleotides agree with TRBD2. This CDR3 is built from 16 residues. V shed 3 bases and J 1 base; nucleotides not matched to a gene: 8. Germline V gene lookup returns CDR1 SGHTS and CDR2 YDEGEE. The CDR3 protein is CASSSGTSGPSYEQYF. The CDR3 region has the DNA TGTGCCAGCAGCTCGGGCACTAGCGGGCCGTCCTACGAGCAGTACTTC.

This clone was counted a few times. V gene TRBV7-9 combines with J gene TRBJ1-2; D is unresolved. Trimming took 3 bases from V and 4 from J, leaving 9 bases between them. This CDR3 has 13 residues. Germline-derived CDR1 and CDR2 are SEHNR and FQNEAQ (reference sequence). The CDR3 nucleotides read TGTGCCAGCAGCTTCGGACTTATCTATGGCTACACCTTC. It specifies CASSFGLIYGYTF.

The rearrangement links TRBV28 to TRBJ1-1, with D hard to call. Trimming shortened V by 2 bases and J by 1 base, and 8 bases separated the two germline ends. Germline V gives CDR1 MDHEN, CDR2 SYDVKM. The CDR3 contains 14 residues. CDR3 DNA sequence: TGTGCCAGCAGTTTAGTTAACAAGAACACTGAAGCTTTCTTT. It codes for CASSLVNKNTEAFF. Full variable domain (rest looked up from reference TRBV28 and TRBJ1-1): DVKVTQSSRYLVKRTGEKVFLECVQDMDHENMFWYRQDPGLGLRLIYFSYDVKMKEKGDIPEGYSVSREKKERFSLILESASTNQTSMYLCASSLVNKNTEAFFGQGTRLTVV.

V usage is TRBV2 and J usage is TRBJ2-1; a weak D match, TRBD1 (6 bases). V dropped 1 base and J dropped 7 bases, with 11 bases sitting between them. The V gene's germline CDR1 is SNHLY and CDR2 FYNNEI. The CDR3 covers 14 residues. This CDR3 reads CASSEGGPLNEQFF. The CDR3 DNA reads as TGTGCCAGCAGTGAAGGGGGGCCCCTGAATGAGCAGTTCTTC.

V usage is TRBV27 and J usage is TRBJ2-3, with D maybe TRBD2 (6 bases). The CDR3 consists of 15 residues. Germline CDR1 reads MNHEY; CDR2 reads SMNVEV (reference sequence). Trimming left V 6 bases short and J 0 bases short, with 13 bases between. The chain's CDR3 is CASSLTGLSTDTQYF. The CDR3 DNA follows: TGTGCCAGCAGCCTTACGGGACTCAGCACAGATACGCAGTATTTT.

The gene calls are TRBV9 and TRBJ2-1, with 14 positions matching TRBD2. The V gene's germline CDR1 is SGDLS and CDR2 YYNGEE. The CDR3 is made up of 14 amino acids. V trimming: 2 bases; J trimming: 8 bases; junction bases outside the gene matches: 0. The DNA of the CDR3 is TGTGCCAGCAGCGTGACTAGCGGGAGGGATGAGCAGTTCTTC. Protein product: CASSVTSGRDEQFF.